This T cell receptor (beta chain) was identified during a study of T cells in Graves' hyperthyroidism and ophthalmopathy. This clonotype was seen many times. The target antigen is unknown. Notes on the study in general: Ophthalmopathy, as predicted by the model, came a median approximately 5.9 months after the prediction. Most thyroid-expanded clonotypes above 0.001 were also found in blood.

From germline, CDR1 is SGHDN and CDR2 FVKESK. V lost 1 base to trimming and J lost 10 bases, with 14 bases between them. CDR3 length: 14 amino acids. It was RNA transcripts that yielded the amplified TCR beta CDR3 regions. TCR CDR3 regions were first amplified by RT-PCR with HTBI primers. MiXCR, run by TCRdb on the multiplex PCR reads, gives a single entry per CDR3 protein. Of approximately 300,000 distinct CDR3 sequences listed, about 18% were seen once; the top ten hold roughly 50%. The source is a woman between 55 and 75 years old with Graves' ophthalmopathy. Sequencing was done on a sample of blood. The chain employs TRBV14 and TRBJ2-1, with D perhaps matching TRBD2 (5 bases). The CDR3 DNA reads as TGTGCCAGCAGCCAAGTGCGGGCCTCCACAGAGCAGTTCTTC. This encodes CASSQVRASTEQFF.